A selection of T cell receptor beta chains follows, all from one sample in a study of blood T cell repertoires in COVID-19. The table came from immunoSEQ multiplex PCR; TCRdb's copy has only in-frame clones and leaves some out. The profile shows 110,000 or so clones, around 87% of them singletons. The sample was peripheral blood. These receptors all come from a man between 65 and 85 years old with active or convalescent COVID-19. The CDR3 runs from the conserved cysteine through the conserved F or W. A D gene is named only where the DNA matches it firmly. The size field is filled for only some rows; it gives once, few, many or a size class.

CATAGGDYGYTF	TGTGCCACCGCGGGGGGAGACTATGGCTACACCTTC	-	TRBV2	-	TRBJ1-2
CAISEQDGYTF	TGTGCCATCAGTGAACAGGATGGCTACACCTTC	-	TRBV10-3	-	TRBJ1-2
CASSLGVIQGTEAFF	TGTGCCAGCAGCTTAGGGGTCATTCAGGGGACTGAAGCTTTCTTT	-	TRBV7-2	-	TRBJ1-1
CASSRTGGDGGYTF	TGTGCCAGCAGCCGGACAGGGGGCGACGGTGGCTACACCTTC	TRBD1	TRBV5-8	-	TRBJ1-2
CASSWAYTGSFANEKLFF	TGCGCCAGCAGCTGGGCGTATACAGGGTCCTTTGCTAATGAAAAACTGTTTTTT	-	TRBV5-1	-	TRBJ1-4
CASSLGLGNQPQHF	TGTGCCAGCAGTTTGGGACTCGGCAATCAGCCCCAGCATTTT	-	TRBV6-5	-	TRBJ1-5
CASSGGQGARDEQYF	TGTGCCAGCAGCGGGGGACAGGGGGCGCGGGACGAGCAGTACTTC	TRBD1	TRBV11-3	-	TRBJ2-7
CASSPPSGRASRLETQYF	TGTGCCAGCTCACCACCTAGCGGGAGGGCCTCGAGGTTGGAGACCCAGTACTTC	TRBD2	TRBV18	-	TRBJ2-5
CASREGQPQHF	TGTGCCAGCAGGGAGGGTCAGCCCCAGCATTTT	-	TRBV6-5	-	TRBJ1-5
CASSDRVGTEAFF	TGTGCCAGTAGTGACAGGGTGGGGACTGAAGCTTTCTTT	TRBD1	TRBV19	once	TRBJ1-1
CASSLDLILAGSYEQYF	TGTGCCAGCAGCTTAGATCTCATCCTAGCGGGCTCCTACGAGCAGTACTTC	TRBD2	TRBV11-2	-	TRBJ2-7
CASSRSGAGGYSYEQYF	TGTGCCAGCTCCCGTAGCGGAGCGGGAGGGTACTCCTACGAGCAGTACTTC	TRBD2	TRBV9	-	TRBJ2-7
CASSTGQHYGYTF	TGTGCCAGCTCAACGGGACAGCACTATGGCTACACCTTC	TRBD1	TRBV18	once	TRBJ1-2
CASSFFLARTGELFF	TGTGCCAGCAGTTTTTTCCTAGCCCGAACCGGGGAGCTGTTTTTT	-	TRBV28	-	TRBJ2-2
CASSVTGDGVYGYTF	TGTGCCAGCAGCGTAACAGGGGACGGTGTCTATGGCTACACCTTC	TRBD1	TRBV9	-	TRBJ1-2
CASSLTSDQETQYF	TGCGCCAGCAGCTTGACTAGCGACCAAGAGACCCAGTACTTC	TRBD2	TRBV5-1	-	TRBJ2-5
CASSIGGAGKDGYTF	TGTGCCAGTAGTATAGGCGGGGCAGGAAAAGATGGCTACACCTTC	-	TRBV19	once	TRBJ1-2
CASSPQGSEQFF	TGTGCCAGCTCACCCCAGGGTAGTGAGCAGTTCTTC	-	TRBV18	-	TRBJ2-1
CASSDSANYGYTF	TGTGCCAGCAGCGACAGTGCTAACTATGGCTACACCTTC	-	TRBV28	-	TRBJ1-2
CASSRTGGNEQFF	TGCGCCAGCAGCCGGACAGGGGGCAATGAGCAGTTCTTC	TRBD1	TRBV5-1	-	TRBJ2-1
CASRLVIGGGDTDTQYF	TGTGCAAGTCGCTTAGTGATCGGCGGAGGGGACACAGATACGCAGTATTTT	-	TRBV12-2	-	TRBJ2-3
CASSTGGTSGSSYEQYF	TGTGCCAGTAGTACCGGCGGGACTAGCGGGAGCTCCTACGAGCAGTACTTC	TRBD2	TRBV19	-	TRBJ2-7
CASRPATITYEQYF	TGTGCCAGCCGGCCGGCAACTATTACCTACGAGCAGTACTTC	-	TRBV28	-	TRBJ2-7
CASTAGTGGKNIQYF	TGTGCCAGCACCGCCGGGACAGGGGGTAAAAACATTCAGTACTTC	TRBD1	TRBV27	-	TRBJ2-4
CASSRMGGATEAFF	TGTGCCAGCAGCAGAATGGGTGGGGCCACTGAAGCTTTCTTT	-	TRBV6-6	-	TRBJ1-1
CASTLQGTNEKLFF	TGTGCCAGCACTTTACAGGGAACTAATGAAAAACTGTTTTTT	-	TRBV18	-	TRBJ1-4
CASLQGTGVSQPQHF	TGTGCCAGCCTCCAGGGGACAGGGGTCTCTCAGCCCCAGCATTTT	TRBD1	TRBV19	once	TRBJ1-5